The clone carrying this TCR beta chain was detected ten times or more. This record comes from a study of neurological immune-mediated disorders. TCRdb independently ran MiXCR on the 5' RACE reads; one entry per CDR3 protein. The profile covers 80,000 to 85,000 distinct CDR3 sequences, with just over 2.5% appearing a single time and around 1.1% taken by the ten largest. This TCR came from a woman in her 30s with multiple sclerosis. Sequencing was carried out using PBMCs.

The CDR3 protein is CASSVGTIGEQFF. The DNA of the CDR3 is TGTGCCAGCAGCGTAGGGACTATTGGAGAGCAGTTCTTC. V usage is TRBV7-2 and J usage is TRBJ2-1; 7 bases agree with TRBD2. CDR3 size: 13 residues. Germline trimming cut 5 bases from V and 10 bases from J; bases unmatched to any gene: 8. In germline, CDR1 is SGHTA, CDR2 FQGNSA.